This T cell receptor beta chain was profiled in a study of T cell changes during pregnancy in multiple sclerosis. Using immunoSEQ multiplex PCR, the repertoire was profiled, and TCRdb retains in-frame clones only, with some absent. The sample lists 80,000 or so clones, roughly 94% occurring once. J was trimmed by 12 bases and V by 3 bases; bases with no gene match: 14. The CDR3 runs to 15 residues. The germline V gene encodes CDR1 GTSNPN and CDR2 SVGIG (reference sequence). This TCR was recovered from a female donor with multiple sclerosis, enrolled in a pregnancy study. Source: peripheral blood, taken before pregnancy. The J gene is TRBJ2-1, the V gene TRBV30; the match to TRBD1 covers 10 bases. In DNA, the CDR3 is TGTGCCTGGAGGGAACCGGGACAGGGGATAAGGGGGCAGTTCTTC. Amino acid sequence: CAWREPGQGIRGQFF.